A selection of T cell receptor beta chains follows, all from one sample in a study of blood T cell repertoires in COVID-19. Sequencing used immunoSEQ multiplex PCR; TCRdb keeps in-frame clones, though not all of them. The data hold over 250,000 clones, with over 70% observed a single time. Sequencing was performed on peripheral blood. The receptor source for this set is a woman aged 70-85 years with COVID-19, enrolled during active disease. Each CDR3 is given with its conserved first and last residue. Each record gives: V gene, D gene, clone size, J gene, CDR3 protein, CDR3 DNA. D genes are given only for firm matches. Size values are once, few and many counts, or a class for expanded clones, and some rows have none.

V gene: TRBV10-3
D gene: TRBD1
clone size: -
J gene: TRBJ2-7
CDR3 protein: CAISRPEDRVSYEQYF
CDR3 DNA: TGTGCCATCAGCCGGCCGGAGGACAGGGTATCCTACGAGCAGTACTTC

V gene: TRBV9
D gene: TRBD1
clone size: -
J gene: TRBJ1-4
CDR3 protein: CASAPGTANEKLFF
CDR3 DNA: TGTGCCAGCGCCCCCGGGACAGCTAATGAAAAACTGTTTTTT

V gene: TRBV18
D gene: -
clone size: -
J gene: TRBJ1-3
CDR3 protein: CASSPPGQTSGNTIYF
CDR3 DNA: TGTGCCAGCTCACCACCGGGGCAGACCTCTGGAAACACCATATATTTT

V gene: TRBV4-1
D gene: TRBD1
clone size: -
J gene: TRBJ1-6
CDR3 protein: CASSQRQGTYNSPLHF
CDR3 DNA: TGCGCCAGCAGCCAAAGACAGGGAACCTATAATTCACCCCTCCACTTT

V gene: TRBV10-2
D gene: -
clone size: few
J gene: TRBJ1-1
CDR3 protein: CASSVQTNTEAFF
CDR3 DNA: TGCGCCAGCAGTGTACAGACGAACACTGAAGCTTTCTTT

V gene: TRBV6-5
D gene: TRBD1
clone size: -
J gene: TRBJ1-2
CDR3 protein: CASKGQGAYGYTF
CDR3 DNA: TGTGCCAGCAAAGGACAGGGGGCCTATGGCTACACCTTC

V gene: TRBV27
D gene: -
clone size: -
J gene: TRBJ1-4
CDR3 protein: CASRGLFF
CDR3 DNA: TGTGCCAGCCGGGGACTGTTTTTT

V gene: TRBV9
D gene: TRBD2
clone size: once
J gene: TRBJ2-1
CDR3 protein: CASNRREVYNEQFF
CDR3 DNA: TGTGCCAGCAATCGGCGGGAGGTCTACAATGAGCAGTTCTTC

V gene: TRBV4-1
D gene: -
clone size: -
J gene: TRBJ2-5
CDR3 protein: CASSFEGTGTQYF
CDR3 DNA: TGCGCCAGCAGCTTCGAGGGTACGGGGACCCAGTACTTC

V gene: TRBV7-2
D gene: TRBD2
clone size: -
J gene: TRBJ2-1
CDR3 protein: CASSLMSGSYNEQFF
CDR3 DNA: TGTGCCAGCAGCTTAATGAGCGGGAGCTACAATGAGCAGTTCTTC

V gene: TRBV5-1
D gene: TRBD1
clone size: -
J gene: TRBJ1-6
CDR3 protein: CASSFGQGSSPLHF
CDR3 DNA: TGCGCCAGCAGTTTCGGACAGGGAAGTTCACCCCTCCACTTT

V gene: TRBV5-1
D gene: TRBD1
clone size: -
J gene: TRBJ1-6
CDR3 protein: CASSLVRTGYNSPLHF
CDR3 DNA: TGCGCCAGCAGCTTGGTCCGGACAGGATATAATTCACCCCTCCACTTT

V gene: TRBV28
D gene: -
clone size: -
J gene: TRBJ2-1
CDR3 protein: CASIAEPYNEQFF
CDR3 DNA: TGTGCGAGCATAGCGGAGCCCTACAATGAGCAGTTCTTC